What follows is one T cell receptor beta chain and its context. Its antigen has not been determined. Base-call qualities are not available, and no considerably larger clone is one nucleotide away. The data originate from a study of Ad26.COV2.S vaccination and SARS-CoV-2 variants (dated by TCRdb to the early 2020s). A note on the overall study: Donors in the vaccine arm were drawn from COV1001, a multicentre, randomized, double-blind, placebo-controlled phase I-IIa trial testing Ad26.COV2.S in healthy adults. Ad26.COV2.S was administered intramuscularly at a dose of 5x10^10 or 1x10^11 viral particles, either as one shot or as two shots given 56 days apart. Sequencing of the TCRbeta repertoire served to evaluate the specificity and breadth of SARS-CoV-2-reactive T cell receptors following Ad26.COV2.S vaccination. The TCR-sequenced set comprised about 30 samples: 19 Ad26.COV2.S vaccine recipients, 5 placebo recipients and 8 SARS-CoV-2 convalescent individuals. Participants in the trial were split at random into five groups of five each, receiving low-dose or high-dose Ad26.COV2.S once or twice, or else placebo on both occasions. Investigators did not know the trial group allocation while performing experiments and assessing outcomes. General findings and caveats noted by the study authors: It was noted by the authors that total T cell responses may have been underestimated by the TCR breadth and depth analyses. Spike-specific TCR breadth was higher in Ad26.COV2.S recipients than in placebo recipients (P = 0.0014). Comparable non-spike TCR breadth was observed between vaccine and placebo recipients, consistent with only spike being contained in the vaccine. The study was not powered for comparison of responses between vaccine doses or regimens. Substantial breadth of spike-specific CD8+ and CD4+ T cell responses was reported after vaccination.

The label giving this sample's treatment or condition can be read as: about 20 received Ad26.COV2.S at low or high dose, single or two shots; about 5 received placebo; per-sample allocation not given. For vaccine and placebo recipients, the sequenced repertoires came from samples collected on day 63 after the first injection. In Cohort 1b, more than 20 adults aged 18-55 years were enrolled at a single site in Boston, USA, between 29 July and 7 August 2020. As a vaccine, Ad26.COV2.S was a replication-incompetent adenovirus type 26 vector that expressed a prefusion-stabilized SARS-CoV-2 spike protein derived from the original Wuhan strain. The germline V gene encodes CDR1 SGHVS and CDR2 FNYEAQ. The trim is 5 bases for V and 0 bases for J, with a gap of 11 bases between the germline ends. The CDR3 goes from the cysteine to the phenylalanine over 15 residues. The read is trimmed to its CDR3 DNA, 45 bases read in frame from base 1.

The immunoSEQ Assay was used to sequence TCRbeta CDR3 regions. After extraction, genomic DNA underwent amplification by bias-controlled multiplex PCR, followed by high-throughput sequencing. The paper's data handling went like this. To quantify the absolute abundance of each unique TCRbeta CDR3 region, sequences were collapsed and filtered. T cell fraction was estimated by normalizing TCRbeta template counts to usable DNA, with usable DNA measured through amplification of reference genes found in all nucleated cells. Repertoire TCRs were annotated as SARS-CoV-2-specific by exact matching of V gene, CDR3 amino acid sequence and J gene to a known reactive TCR set. The reference SARS-CoV-2 TCR set was derived from MIRA and filtered for enrichment in COVID-19-positive ImmuneCODE repertoires, a step that removed public or cross-reactive TCRs. Drawing on the MIRA antigens, annotated TCRs were analysed further at the level of specific ORF or position within ORF. Breadth was defined as the number of annotated unique rearrangements divided by the total number of unique productive rearrangements, and depth was defined as the summed frequency of the annotated unique rearrangements. TCR breadth was compared between groups using two-sided Wilcoxon rank-sum tests. As stored in TCRdb, this immuneACCESS dataset retains in-frame rearrangements with V and J assigned. A fraction of the clones does not appear; measured against another copy, unresolved V genes explain less than half of the discrepancy, and the remainder lacks a known reason. That table furnishes V, J and clone size, whereas the DNA furnished D and trimming. This sample is represented by roughly 680,000 clones; 70% to 90% of them were singletons. The leading ten clones occupy roughly 1.5% of the sample.

The sample in question was peripheral blood, obtained in a trial of Ad26.COV2.S vaccine versus placebo. The TCR sequence derives from a person between 18 and 60 years old who received the Ad26.COV2.S COVID-19 vaccine or a placebo. Recombination linked TRBV7-6 to TRBJ2-1; matching of 5 bases hints at TRBD2 as the D gene. Here is the DNA: TGTGCCAGCAGCATTGTAGGGAGCTCCTACAATGAGCAGTTCTTC. This codes for CASSIVGSSYNEQFF.